What follows are 22 T cell receptor beta chains derived from one specimen sequenced in a study of T cell responses to AZD1222 COVID-19 vaccine. Repertoires were generated with immunoSEQ multiplex PCR, while TCRdb's copy carries only in-frame clones and drops some. This table has tens of thousands of clones, 92% appearing once. The sample in question was peripheral blood, obtained on day 0 of AZD1222 vaccination. The receptors shown here come from an adult in good health.

V is TRBV27 and J is TRBJ2-7; 7 nucleotides agree with TRBD2. This CDR3 is built from 13 residues. Trimming cost V 7 bases and J 2 bases; bases outside gene matches: 5. Germline V gene lookup returns CDR1 MNHEY and CDR2 SMNVEV (reference sequence). The CDR3 loop reads CASTQAGTYEQYF. The CDR3 nucleotides are TGTGCCAGCACGCAAGCGGGAACCTACGAGCAGTACTTC.

The chain uses TRBV7-9 and TRBJ2-1; tentative D call: TRBD2 (5 bases). Germline CDR1 is SEHNR and CDR2 is FQNEAQ (reference sequence). Trimming took 1 base from V and 6 from J, leaving 10 bases between them. CDR3 length equals 14 residues. CDR3 residues: CASSLVWGANEQFF. The CDR3 DNA reads as TGTGCCAGCAGCTTAGTCTGGGGAGCCAATGAGCAGTTCTTC.

This clone occurred once. The CDR3 reads CASSNGQRFTDTQYF. CDR3 nucleotide sequence: TGTGCCAGCTCAAACGGACAGAGGTTCACAGATACGCAGTATTTT. The rearrangement uses TRBV18 and TRBJ2-3, with a weak D call TRBD1 (6 bases). The germline V and J ends were trimmed by 5 bases and 2 bases, with 14 bases remaining between them. CDR3 size: 15 residues. CDR1 is KGHSH, CDR2 LQKENI, per germline.

The rearrangement joins TRBV7-3 to TRBJ2-2; no clear D. Looked up from germline, CDR1 is SGHTA and CDR2 is FQGTGA. The CDR3 totals 15 residues. Trimming pared 5 bases from V and 0 bases from J, leaving 10 bases between. CDR3 region: CASSPRTANTGELFF. Here the CDR3 DNA reads TGTGCCAGCAGCCCCCGGACGGCGAACACCGGGGAGCTGTTTTTT.

J is TRBJ2-7 and V is TRBV11-2; 9 bases align to TRBD1. The junction had 1 base not matched to a gene; V was cut back by 3 bases and J by 4 bases. Germline lookup yields CDR1 SGHAT and CDR2 FQNNGV. The CDR3 consists of 13 residues. CDR3 in amino acids: CASSLGTGYEQYF. The CDR3 region has the DNA TGTGCCAGCAGCTTGGGGACAGGGTACGAGCAGTACTTC.

This rearrangement joins TRBV3-1 (or the pseudogene TRBV3-2) to TRBJ1-3; D is unclear. Trimming cost V 4 bases and J 0 bases, with 16 bases left between them. The CDR3 has 17 amino acids. The germline gives CDR1 LGHDT, CDR2 YNNKEL (reference sequence). The CDR3 DNA reads as TGTGCCAGCAGCCCCTTCGTGATAGGACTCTCTGGAAACACCATATATTTT. It specifies CASSPFVIGLSGNTIYF.

The V call is TRBV28, the J call TRBJ1-1, with 7 bases fitting TRBD1. Germline assignment: CDR1 MDHEN and CDR2 SYDVKM. The CDR3 totals 15 residues. V lost 4 bases to trimming and J lost 4 bases; unmatched junction nucleotides: 9. CDR3 protein: CASSSSSQGSTEAFF. CDR3 DNA sequence: TGTGCCAGCAGTTCCTCCTCACAGGGGAGCACTGAAGCTTTCTTT.

The rearrangement joins TRBV2 to TRBJ1-1; TRBD1 aligns across 7 bases. There are 13 residues in the CDR3. The trim removed 2 bases at V and 4 bases at J, leaving 1 base unmatched. The germline CDR1 and CDR2 sequences are SNHLY and FYNNEI. The CDR3 coding sequence is TGTGCCAGCAGTGAATCAGGGGGCACTGAAGCTTTCTTT. Translating it yields CASSESGGTEAFF.

The rearrangement links TRBV6-5 to TRBJ1-1; D gene unclear. The CDR3 is made up of 15 amino acids. CDR1 is MNHEY and CDR2 is SVGAGI in the germline V gene. Deletions cut 6 bases from V and 4 bases from J, with 18 bases between. The DNA of the CDR3 is TGTGCCAGCAGACAACCCCCCGGGGATGGCACTGAAGCTTTCTTT. This codes for CASRQPPGDGTEAFF.

The rearrangement links TRBV15 to TRBJ2-7, with D perhaps assigned TRBD1 or TRBD2 (5 bases each). CDR1 is LNHNV, CDR2 YYDKDF, per germline (reference sequence). The CDR3 has 13 residues. The V end was cut by 6 bases, the J end by 12 bases, with 21 bases between. This CDR3 is CATSTGRDPARYF. CDR3 DNA sequence: TGTGCCACCAGTACCGGTCGGGACCCCGCCCGGTACTTC.

The V and J genes are TRBV7-2 and TRBJ1-5; TRBD1 matches 7 bases. V trimming: 5 bases; J trimming: 2 bases; junction bases outside the gene matches: 12. Germline-derived CDR1 and CDR2 are SGHTA and FQGNSA. This CDR3 has 17 amino acids. The DNA of the CDR3 is TGTGCCAGCAGCCCCATGGGCAGGGGGTCGGGCAATCAGCCCCAGCATTTT. Translating it yields CASSPMGRGSGNQPQHF.

This chain links TRBV29-1 with TRBJ1-2; 7 bases line up with TRBD1. The CDR3 spans 15 residues. From germline, CDR1 is SQVTM and CDR2 ANQGSEA. The V gene end was trimmed by 5 bases and the J gene end by 0 bases; junction bases not matched to a gene: 9. The CDR3 region is CSVRGTAFSNYGYTF. Written as DNA, the CDR3 is TGCAGCGTTCGGGGGACAGCCTTTTCTAACTATGGCTACACCTTC.

The genes are TRBV5-4 and TRBJ2-7; D is perhaps TRBD2 (6 bases). The germline V and J ends were trimmed by 4 bases and 6 bases, with 23 bases remaining between them. The length of the CDR3 is 16 residues. The germline gives CDR1 SGHNT, CDR2 YYREEE (reference sequence). CDR3: CASSHPATGTPIEQYF. As DNA, the CDR3 is TGTGCCAGCAGCCACCCTGCCACCGGGACTCCCATCGAGCAGTACTTC. Full variable domain (rest looked up from reference TRBV5-4 and TRBJ2-7): ETGVTQSPTHLIKTRGQQVTLRCSSQSGHNTVSWYQQALGQGPQFIFQYYREEENGRGNFPPRFSGLQFPNYSSELNVNALELDDSALYLCASSHPATGTPIEQYFGPGTRLTVT.

The chain uses TRBV11-1 and TRBJ2-3; TRBD2 agrees at 7 bases. This CDR3 has 16 amino acids. The V segment lost 3 bases and the J segment 2 bases; nucleotides outside the gene matches: 8. Germline assignment: CDR1 SGHAT and CDR2 FQDESV (reference sequence). CDR3 coding DNA: TGTGCCAGCAGCTTGCTTCCAGCGGGGTTCACAGATACGCAGTATTTT. This gives the protein CASSLLPAGFTDTQYF.

The gene calls are TRBV7-2 and TRBJ1-6, with D maybe TRBD1 (6 bases). In germline, CDR1 is SGHTA, CDR2 FQGNSA. With 9 bases removed from V and 8 bases from J, the gap between germline ends came to 17 bases. There are 14 residues in the CDR3. CDR3 loop: CASNLGALDSPLHF. In nucleotides, the CDR3 is TGTGCCAGTAATCTGGGGGCGCTGGATTCACCCCTCCACTTT.

The chain is built from TRBV9 and TRBJ2-2; possible D gene TRBD2, 6 bases. Per the germline V gene, CDR1 is SGDLS and CDR2 is YYNGEE. The ends were cut back, 0 bases at V and 1 base at J, with 7 bases in the middle. The CDR3 totals 15 residues. CDR3 nucleotide sequence: TGTGCCAGCAGCGTAGCCGGGAGGAACACCGGGGAGCTGTTTTTT. Translation: CASSVAGRNTGELFF.

The chain couples TRBV6-1 to TRBJ2-5; TRBD2 matches at 9 bases. V was clipped by 2 bases and J by 4 bases; unmatched bases: 2. The CDR3 sequence is 14 residues long. CDR1 and CDR2 (germline): MNHNS, SASEGT. This chain's CDR3 is CASSELAGLETQYF. The DNA for the CDR3 is TGTGCCAGCAGTGAACTAGCGGGATTAGAGACCCAGTACTTC.

The chain has TRBV30 and TRBJ1-1; D might be TRBD1 (5 bases). The V and J ends lost 4 bases and 6 bases respectively, with 12 bases between them. The CDR3 contains 12 residues. Germline V gene sequence: CDR1 GTSNPN, CDR2 SVGIG (reference sequence). Here the CDR3 reads CAWNPGLPEAFF. The CDR3 DNA follows: TGTGCCTGGAATCCGGGACTCCCTGAAGCTTTCTTT.

DNA of the CDR3: TGCGCCAGCAGCCAAGAGGGGGCGGACGTCTACACCTTC. Translation: CASSQEGADVYTF. The chain links TRBV4-1 to TRBJ1-2; tentatively, D is TRBD1 (6 bases). Germline assignment: CDR1 MGHRA and CDR2 YSYEKL. The CDR3 loop spans 13 amino acids. With 0 bases removed from V and 10 bases from J, the gap between germline ends came to 12 bases.

The gene calls are TRBV30 and TRBJ1-1; D is undetermined. Germline V gene lookup returns CDR1 GTSNPN and CDR2 SVGIG (reference sequence). The CDR3 covers 12 residues. V lost 6 bases and J 6 bases, leaving 14 bases between the germline ends. CDR3 protein: CACNLAAAEAFF. The CDR3 DNA reads TGTGCCTGCAACCTGGCGGCAGCTGAAGCTTTCTTT.

The chain couples TRBV6-5 to TRBJ2-2; perhaps TRBD1 as D (6 bases). The CDR3 consists of 16 residues. The germline CDR1 and CDR2 sequences are MNHEY and SVGAGI. The V gene lost 0 bases and the J gene lost 7 bases, with 15 bases spanning the gap. This CDR3 is CASSYSIAQGRGELFF. The DNA of the CDR3 is TGTGCCAGCAGTTACTCGATCGCACAGGGTCGCGGGGAGCTGTTTTTT.

The CDR3 DNA follows: TGTGCCAGCAGTTCACAGGGGACTGTATTGAACACTGAAGCTTTCTTT. It is translated as CASSSQGTVLNTEAFF. The chain has TRBV27 and TRBJ1-1; 7 nucleotides align to TRBD1. V trimming: 4 bases; J trimming: 0 bases; junction bases outside the gene matches: 8. Germline CDR1 is MNHEY and CDR2 is SMNVEV (reference sequence). The CDR3 sequence is 16 residues long.